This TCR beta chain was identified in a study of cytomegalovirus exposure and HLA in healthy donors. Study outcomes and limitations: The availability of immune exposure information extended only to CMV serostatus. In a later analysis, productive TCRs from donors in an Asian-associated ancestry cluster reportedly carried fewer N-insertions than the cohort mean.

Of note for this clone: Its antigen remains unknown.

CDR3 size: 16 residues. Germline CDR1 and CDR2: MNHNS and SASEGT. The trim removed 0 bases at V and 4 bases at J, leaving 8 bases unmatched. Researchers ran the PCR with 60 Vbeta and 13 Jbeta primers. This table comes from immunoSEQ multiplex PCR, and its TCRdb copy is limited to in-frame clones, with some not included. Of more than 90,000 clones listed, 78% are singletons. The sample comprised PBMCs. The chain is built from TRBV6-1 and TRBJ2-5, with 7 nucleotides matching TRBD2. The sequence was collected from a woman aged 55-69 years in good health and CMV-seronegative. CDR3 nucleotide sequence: TGTGCCAGCAGTGAAGCGCGAGGGTGGGGGGGAGAGACCCAGTACTTC. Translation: CASSEARGWGGETQYF.